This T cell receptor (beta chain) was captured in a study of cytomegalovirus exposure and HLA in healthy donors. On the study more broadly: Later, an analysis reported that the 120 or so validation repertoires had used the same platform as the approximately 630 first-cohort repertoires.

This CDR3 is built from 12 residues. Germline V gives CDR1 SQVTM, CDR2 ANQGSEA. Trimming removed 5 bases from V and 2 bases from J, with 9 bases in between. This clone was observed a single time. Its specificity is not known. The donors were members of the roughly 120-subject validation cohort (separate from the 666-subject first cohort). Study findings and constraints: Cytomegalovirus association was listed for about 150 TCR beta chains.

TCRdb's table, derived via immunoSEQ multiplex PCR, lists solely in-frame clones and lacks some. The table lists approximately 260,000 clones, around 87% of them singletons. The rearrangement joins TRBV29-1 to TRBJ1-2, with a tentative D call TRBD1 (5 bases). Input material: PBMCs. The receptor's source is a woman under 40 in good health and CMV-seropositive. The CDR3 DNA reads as TGCAGCGTTTCAGGGATCAACTATGGCTACACCTTC. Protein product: CSVSGINYGYTF.